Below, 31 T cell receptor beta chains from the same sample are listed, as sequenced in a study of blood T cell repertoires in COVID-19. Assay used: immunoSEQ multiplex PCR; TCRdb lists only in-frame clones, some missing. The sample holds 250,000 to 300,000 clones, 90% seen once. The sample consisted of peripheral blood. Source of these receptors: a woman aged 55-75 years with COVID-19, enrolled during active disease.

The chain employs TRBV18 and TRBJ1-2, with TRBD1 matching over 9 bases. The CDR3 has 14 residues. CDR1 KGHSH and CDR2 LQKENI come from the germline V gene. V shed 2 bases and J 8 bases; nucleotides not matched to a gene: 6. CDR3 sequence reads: CASSPKGQGLGYTF. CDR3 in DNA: TGTGCCAGCTCACCAAAGGGACAGGGTCTCGGCTACACCTTC.

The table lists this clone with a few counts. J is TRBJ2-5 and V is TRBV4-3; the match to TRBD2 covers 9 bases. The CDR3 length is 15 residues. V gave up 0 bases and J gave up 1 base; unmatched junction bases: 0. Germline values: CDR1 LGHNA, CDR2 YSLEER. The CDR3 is CASSQERGGQETQYF. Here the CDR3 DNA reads TGCGCCAGCAGCCAAGAGCGGGGGGGCCAAGAGACCCAGTACTTC.

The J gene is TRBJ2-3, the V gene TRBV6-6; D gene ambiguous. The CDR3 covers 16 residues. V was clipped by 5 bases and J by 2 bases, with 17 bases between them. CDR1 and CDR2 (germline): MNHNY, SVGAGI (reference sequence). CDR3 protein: CASSRMRLGHTDTQYF. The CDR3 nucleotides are TGTGCCAGCAGTCGAATGCGGCTAGGCCACACAGATACGCAGTATTTT.

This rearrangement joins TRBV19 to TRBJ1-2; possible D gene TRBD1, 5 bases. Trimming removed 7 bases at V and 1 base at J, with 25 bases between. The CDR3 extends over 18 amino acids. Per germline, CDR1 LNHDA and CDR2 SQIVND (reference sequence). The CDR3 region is CASTERPGTSLVNYGYTF. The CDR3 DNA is TGTGCCAGTACCGAACGTCCGGGGACTTCCCTTGTTAACTATGGCTACACCTTC.

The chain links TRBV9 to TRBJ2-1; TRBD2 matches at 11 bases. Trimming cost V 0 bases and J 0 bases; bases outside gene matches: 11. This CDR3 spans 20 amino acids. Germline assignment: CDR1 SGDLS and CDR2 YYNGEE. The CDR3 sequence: CASSVVASGGPRGSYNEQFF. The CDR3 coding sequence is TGTGCCAGCAGCGTAGTGGCTAGCGGGGGGCCTAGGGGCTCCTACAATGAGCAGTTCTTC.

CDR3 sequence (DNA): TGTGCCAGCAGCTTAAATCGTAGAGGATCGGACACTGAAGCTTTCTTT. Residues: CASSLNRRGSDTEAFF. The rearrangement links TRBV7-3 to TRBJ1-1; no reliable D call. The germline gives CDR1 SGHTA, CDR2 FQGTGA. The CDR3 is 16 amino acids. Trimming shortened V by 1 base and J by 3 bases, and 15 bases separated the two germline ends.

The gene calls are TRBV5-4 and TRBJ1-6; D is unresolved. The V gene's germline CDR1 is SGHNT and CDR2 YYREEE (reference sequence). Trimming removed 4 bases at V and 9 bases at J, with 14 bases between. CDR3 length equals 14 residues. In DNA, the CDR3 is TGTGCCAGCAGCGTCAGTCCGGGTAGTTCACCCCTCCACTTT. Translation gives CASSVSPGSSPLHF.

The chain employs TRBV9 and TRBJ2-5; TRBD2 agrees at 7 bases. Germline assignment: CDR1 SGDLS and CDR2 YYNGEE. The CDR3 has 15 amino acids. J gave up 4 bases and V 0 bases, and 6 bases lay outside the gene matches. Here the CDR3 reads CASSVDTRGVETQYF. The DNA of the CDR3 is TGTGCCAGCAGCGTAGATACTCGGGGGGTAGAGACCCAGTACTTC.

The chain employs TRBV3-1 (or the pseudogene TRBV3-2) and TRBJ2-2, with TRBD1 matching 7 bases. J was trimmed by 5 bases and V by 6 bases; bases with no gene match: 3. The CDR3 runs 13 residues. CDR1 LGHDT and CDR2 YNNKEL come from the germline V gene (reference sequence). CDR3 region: CASRGGPTGELFF. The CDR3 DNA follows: TGTGCCAGCAGAGGGGGCCCAACCGGGGAGCTGTTTTTT.

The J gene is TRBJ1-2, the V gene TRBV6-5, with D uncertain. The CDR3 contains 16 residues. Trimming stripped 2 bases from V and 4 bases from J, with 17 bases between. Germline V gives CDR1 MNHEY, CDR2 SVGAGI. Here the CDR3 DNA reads TGTGCCAGCAGTTACACGGGGAGCTTGGACCCCTATGGCTACACCTTC. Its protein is CASSYTGSLDPYGYTF.

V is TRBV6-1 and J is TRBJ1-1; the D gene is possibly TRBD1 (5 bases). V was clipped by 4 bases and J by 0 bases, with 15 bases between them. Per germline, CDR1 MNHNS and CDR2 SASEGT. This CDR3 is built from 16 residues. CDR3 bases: TGTGCCAGCAGTGTTGACAGCCCCGTCATGAACACTGAAGCTTTCTTT. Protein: CASSVDSPVMNTEAFF.

The CDR3 spells CASRTLQGASYNEQFF. The CDR3 nucleotides read TGTGCCAGCAGGACCTTACAGGGGGCCTCCTACAATGAGCAGTTCTTC. V usage is TRBV27 and J usage is TRBJ2-1; 9 bases line up with TRBD1. The V segment lost 6 bases and the J segment 0 bases; nucleotides outside the gene matches: 6. Germline-derived CDR1 and CDR2 are MNHEY and SMNVEV (reference sequence). The CDR3 extends over 16 amino acids.

In nucleotides, the CDR3 is TGTGCCAGCAGCTTTTCCAGCTCCTATAATTCACCCCTCCACTTT. Amino acids: CASSFSSSYNSPLHF. The chain is built from TRBV7-3 and TRBJ1-6; unclear D gene. The germline V gene has CDR1 SGHTA and CDR2 FQGTGA. V shed 3 bases and J shed 0 bases, with 6 bases lying between them. There are 15 residues in the CDR3. Combining the CDR3 with reference TRBV7-3 and TRBJ1-6 gives the whole variable domain GAGVSQTPSNKVTEKGKYVELRCDPISGHTALYWYRQSLGQGPEFLIYFQGTGAADDSGLPNDRFFAVRPEGSVSTLKIQRTERGDSAVYLCASSFSSSYNSPLHFGNGTRLTVT.

This CDR3 is CASSPGTGDRRDQPQHF. The CDR3 DNA follows: TGTGCCAGCAGTCCCGGGACAGGGGATAGGAGGGATCAGCCCCAGCATTTT. The chain combines TRBV6-6 with TRBJ1-5; 10 bases agree with TRBD1. The length of the CDR3 is 17 residues. V lost 5 bases and J lost 5; bases outside the gene matches: 12. Germline V gene sequence: CDR1 MNHNY, CDR2 SVGAGI (reference sequence).

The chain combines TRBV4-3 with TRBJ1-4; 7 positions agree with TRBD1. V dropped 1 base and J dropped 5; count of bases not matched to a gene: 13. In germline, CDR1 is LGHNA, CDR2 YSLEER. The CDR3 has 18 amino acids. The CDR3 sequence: CASSQARSYRGRNEKLFF. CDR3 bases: TGCGCCAGCAGCCAAGCCCGATCCTACAGGGGCCGAAATGAAAAACTGTTTTTT.

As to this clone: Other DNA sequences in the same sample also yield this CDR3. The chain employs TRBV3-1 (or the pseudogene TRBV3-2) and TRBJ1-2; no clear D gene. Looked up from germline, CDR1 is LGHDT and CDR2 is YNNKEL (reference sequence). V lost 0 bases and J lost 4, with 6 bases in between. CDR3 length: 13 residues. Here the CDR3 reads CASSQDRSYGYTF. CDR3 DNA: TGTGCCAGCAGCCAAGACCGGTCCTATGGCTACACCTTC.

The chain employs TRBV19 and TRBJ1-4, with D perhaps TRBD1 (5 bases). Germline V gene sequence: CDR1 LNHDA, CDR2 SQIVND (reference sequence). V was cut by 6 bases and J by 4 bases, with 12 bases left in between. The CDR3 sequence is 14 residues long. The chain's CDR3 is CASRWRGHNEKLFF. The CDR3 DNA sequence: TGTGCCAGTAGATGGAGGGGCCATAATGAAAAACTGTTTTTT.

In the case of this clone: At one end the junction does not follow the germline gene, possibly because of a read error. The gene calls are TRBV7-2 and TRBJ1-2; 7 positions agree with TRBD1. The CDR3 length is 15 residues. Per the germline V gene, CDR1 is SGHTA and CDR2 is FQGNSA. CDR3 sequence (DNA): TGTGCCAGCAGCTCAGGGAGACATCGGACAGGTGGCTCGTACTTC. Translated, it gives CASSSGRHRTGGSYF.

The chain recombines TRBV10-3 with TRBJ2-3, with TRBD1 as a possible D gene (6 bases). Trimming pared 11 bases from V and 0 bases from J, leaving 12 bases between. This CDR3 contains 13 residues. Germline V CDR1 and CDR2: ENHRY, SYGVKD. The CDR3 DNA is TGTGCCTTACAGGGATCAAGCACAGATACGCAGTATTTT. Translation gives CALQGSSTDTQYF.

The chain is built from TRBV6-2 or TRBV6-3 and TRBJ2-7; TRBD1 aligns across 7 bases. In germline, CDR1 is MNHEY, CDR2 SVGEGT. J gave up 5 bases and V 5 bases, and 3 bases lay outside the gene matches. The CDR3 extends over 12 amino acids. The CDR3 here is CASSRDSNEQYF. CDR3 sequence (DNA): TGTGCCAGCAGTCGGGACAGTAACGAGCAGTACTTC.

CDR3 in amino acids: CASSGGQSTYNEQFF. The CDR3 nucleotides read TGTGCCAGCAGCGGGGGACAGTCCACCTACAATGAGCAGTTCTTC. The rearrangement links TRBV7-9 to TRBJ2-1, with 7 bases aligning to TRBD1. V lost 5 bases and J lost 2; bases outside the gene matches: 6. The CDR3 is made up of 15 amino acids. Germline lookup yields CDR1 SEHNR and CDR2 FQNEAQ (reference sequence).

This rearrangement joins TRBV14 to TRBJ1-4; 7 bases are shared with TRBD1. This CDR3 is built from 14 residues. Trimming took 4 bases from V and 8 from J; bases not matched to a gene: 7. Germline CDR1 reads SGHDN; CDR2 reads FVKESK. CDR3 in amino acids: CASSPRDSREKLFF. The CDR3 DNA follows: TGTGCCAGCAGCCCCCGGGACAGTAGAGAAAAACTGTTTTTT.

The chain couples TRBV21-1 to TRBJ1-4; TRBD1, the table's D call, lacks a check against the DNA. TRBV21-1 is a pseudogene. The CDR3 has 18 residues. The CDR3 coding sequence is TGTGCCAGCAGCAAAGGTACAGAATTAAGTGCAACTAATGAAAAACTGTTTTTT. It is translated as CASSKGTELSATNEKLFF.

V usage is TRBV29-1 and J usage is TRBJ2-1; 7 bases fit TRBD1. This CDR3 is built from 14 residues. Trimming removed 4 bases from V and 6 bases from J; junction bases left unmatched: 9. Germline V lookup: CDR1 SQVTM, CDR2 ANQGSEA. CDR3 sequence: CSVGGGAGGNEQFF. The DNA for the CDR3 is TGCAGCGTTGGAGGTGGGGCAGGGGGCAATGAGCAGTTCTTC.

The CDR3 nucleotides read TGTGCCAGCAGACAGGGTGCAAACACCATATATTTT. Residues: CASRQGANTIYF. V is TRBV6-5 and J is TRBJ1-3, with a tentative D call TRBD1 (6 bases). Trimming left V 6 bases short and J 6 bases short, with 9 bases between. The CDR3 covers 12 residues. Germline V gene lookup returns CDR1 MNHEY and CDR2 SVGAGI.

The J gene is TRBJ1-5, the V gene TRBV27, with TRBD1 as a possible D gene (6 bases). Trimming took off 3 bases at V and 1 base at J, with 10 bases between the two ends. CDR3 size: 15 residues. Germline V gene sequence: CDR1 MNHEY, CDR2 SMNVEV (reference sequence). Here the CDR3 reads CASSFLGGSNQPQHF. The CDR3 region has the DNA TGTGCCAGCAGTTTTTTAGGGGGAAGCAATCAGCCCCAGCATTTT.

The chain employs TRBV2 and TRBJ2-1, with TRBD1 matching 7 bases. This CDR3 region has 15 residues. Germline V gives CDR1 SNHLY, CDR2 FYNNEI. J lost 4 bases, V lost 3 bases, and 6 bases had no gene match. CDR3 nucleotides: TGTGCCAGCAGTGACACGGGACAGACATACAATGAGCAGTTCTTC. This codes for CASSDTGQTYNEQFF.

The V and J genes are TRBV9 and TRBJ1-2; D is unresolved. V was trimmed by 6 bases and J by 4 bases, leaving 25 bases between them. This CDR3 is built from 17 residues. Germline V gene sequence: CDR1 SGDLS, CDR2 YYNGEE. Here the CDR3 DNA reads TGTGCCAGCACTACCTACCTTAGGGTCAATCGGGGCTATGGCTACACCTTC. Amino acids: CASTTYLRVNRGYGYTF.

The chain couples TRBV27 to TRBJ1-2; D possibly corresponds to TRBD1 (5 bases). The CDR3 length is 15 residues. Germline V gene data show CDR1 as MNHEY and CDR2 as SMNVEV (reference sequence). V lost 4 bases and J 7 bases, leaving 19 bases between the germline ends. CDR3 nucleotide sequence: TGTGCCAGCAGTTCCACTCTGGGGCCGCGCGTTGGCTACACCTTC. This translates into CASSSTLGPRVGYTF.

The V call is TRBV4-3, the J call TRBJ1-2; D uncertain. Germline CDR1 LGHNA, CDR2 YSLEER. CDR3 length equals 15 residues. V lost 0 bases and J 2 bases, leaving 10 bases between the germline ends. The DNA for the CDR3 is TGCGCCAGCAGCCAAGAGTGGGCCGCGAACTATGGCTACACCTTC. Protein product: CASSQEWAANYGYTF.

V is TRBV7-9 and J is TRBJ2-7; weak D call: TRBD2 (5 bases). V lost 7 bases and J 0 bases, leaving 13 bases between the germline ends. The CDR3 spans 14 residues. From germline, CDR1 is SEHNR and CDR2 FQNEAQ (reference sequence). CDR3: CASTQGGSSYEQYF. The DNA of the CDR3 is TGTGCCAGCACCCAAGGAGGAAGCTCCTACGAGCAGTACTTC.